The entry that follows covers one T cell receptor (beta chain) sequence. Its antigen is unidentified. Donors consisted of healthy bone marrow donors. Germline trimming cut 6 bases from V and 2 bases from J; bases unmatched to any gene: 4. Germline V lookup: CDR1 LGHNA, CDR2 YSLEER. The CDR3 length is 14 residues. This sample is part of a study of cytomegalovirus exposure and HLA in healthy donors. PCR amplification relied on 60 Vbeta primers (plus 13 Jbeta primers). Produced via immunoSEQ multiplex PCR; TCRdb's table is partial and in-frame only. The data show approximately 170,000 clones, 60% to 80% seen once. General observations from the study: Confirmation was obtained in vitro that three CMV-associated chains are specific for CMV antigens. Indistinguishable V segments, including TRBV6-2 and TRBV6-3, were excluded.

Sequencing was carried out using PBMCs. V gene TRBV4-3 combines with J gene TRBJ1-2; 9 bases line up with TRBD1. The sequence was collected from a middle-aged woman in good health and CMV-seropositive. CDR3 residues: CASSTTGGNYGYTF. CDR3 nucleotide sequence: TGCGCCAGCAGTACCACAGGGGGCAACTATGGCTACACCTTC.